This T cell receptor (beta chain) was recovered during a study of T cells in Graves' hyperthyroidism and ophthalmopathy. Germline CDR1 KGHDR, CDR2 SFDVKD. V lost 3 bases to trimming and J lost 0 bases; unmatched junction nucleotides: 5. The CDR3 is 16 amino acids. Authors of the study amplified TCR beta CDR3 regions from RNA transcripts. HTBI primers were used for first-round RT-PCR of the TCR CDR3. TCRdb re-called the multiplex PCR reads with MiXCR, one entry per CDR3 protein. The sample consists of 350,000 to 400,000 distinct CDR3 sequences, about 19% of them appearing once. Sequencing was performed on blood. V usage is TRBV24-1 and J usage is TRBJ2-5, with 8 bases identical to TRBD1. This TCR came from a young woman with Graves' hyperthyroidism. The CDR3 DNA sequence: TGTGCCACCAGTGATGCGGACAGGGAGAACCAAGAGACCCAGTACTTC. Residues: CATSDADRENQETQYF.